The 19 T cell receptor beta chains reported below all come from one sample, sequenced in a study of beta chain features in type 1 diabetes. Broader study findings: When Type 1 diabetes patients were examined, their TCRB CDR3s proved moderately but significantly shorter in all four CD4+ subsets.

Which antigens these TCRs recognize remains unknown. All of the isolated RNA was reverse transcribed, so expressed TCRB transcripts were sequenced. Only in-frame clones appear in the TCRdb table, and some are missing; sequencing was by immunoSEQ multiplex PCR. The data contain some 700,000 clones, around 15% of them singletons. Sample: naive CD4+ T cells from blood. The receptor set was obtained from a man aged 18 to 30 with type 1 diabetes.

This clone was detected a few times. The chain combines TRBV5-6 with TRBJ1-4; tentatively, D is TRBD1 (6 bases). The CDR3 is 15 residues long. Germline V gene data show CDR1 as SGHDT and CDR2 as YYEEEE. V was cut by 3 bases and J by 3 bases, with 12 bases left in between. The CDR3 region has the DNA TGTGCCAGCAGCTCCGGGGCAGGGGCTAATGAAAAACTGTTTTTT. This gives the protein CASSSGAGANEKLFF.

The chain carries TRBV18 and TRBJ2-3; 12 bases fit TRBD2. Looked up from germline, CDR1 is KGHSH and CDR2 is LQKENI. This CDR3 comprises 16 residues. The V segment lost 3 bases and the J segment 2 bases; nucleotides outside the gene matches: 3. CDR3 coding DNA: TGTGCCAGCTCACCGCGGACTAGCGGGGACACAGATACGCAGTATTTT. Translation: CASSPRTSGDTDTQYF.

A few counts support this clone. The CDR3 coding sequence is TGTGCCAGCACCTCGGGGGACAGCTATGGCTACACCTTC. Translating gives CASTSGDSYGYTF. The V gene is TRBV28, the J gene TRBJ1-2; TRBD1 agrees at 7 bases. There are 13 residues in the CDR3. The J segment lost 4 bases and the V segment lost 7 bases, leaving 6 bases of the junction unmatched. In germline, CDR1 is MDHEN, CDR2 SYDVKM.

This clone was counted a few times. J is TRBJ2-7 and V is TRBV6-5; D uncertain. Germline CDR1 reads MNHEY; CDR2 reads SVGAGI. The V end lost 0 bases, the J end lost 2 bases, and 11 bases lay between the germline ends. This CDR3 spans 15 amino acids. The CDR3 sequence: CASSYSRWKTYEQYF. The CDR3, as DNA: TGTGCCAGCAGTTACTCGAGGTGGAAGACCTACGAGCAGTACTTC.

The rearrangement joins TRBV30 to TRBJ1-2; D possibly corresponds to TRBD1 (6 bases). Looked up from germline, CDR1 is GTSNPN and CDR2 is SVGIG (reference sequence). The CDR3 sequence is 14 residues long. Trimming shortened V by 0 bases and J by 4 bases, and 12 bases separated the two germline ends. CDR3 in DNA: TGTGCCTGGAGTGTACAGGGCCCGTCCTATGGCTACACCTTC. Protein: CAWSVQGPSYGYTF.

In DNA, the CDR3 is TGTGCCTGGAGTGTCCCACAGCCCAGGGAAAAACTGTTTTTT. It encodes CAWSVPQPREKLFF. The rearrangement joins TRBV30 to TRBJ1-4; D call uncertain. Per the germline V gene, CDR1 is GTSNPN and CDR2 is SVGIG (reference sequence). V was shortened by 0 bases and J by 8 bases, with 13 bases between the two germline ends. This CDR3 spans 14 amino acids.

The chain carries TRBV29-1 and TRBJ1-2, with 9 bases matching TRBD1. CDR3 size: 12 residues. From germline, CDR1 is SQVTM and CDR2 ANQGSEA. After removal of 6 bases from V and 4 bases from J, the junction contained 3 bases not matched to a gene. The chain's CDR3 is CSVTQGAYGYTF. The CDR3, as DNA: TGCAGCGTCACACAGGGGGCCTATGGCTACACCTTC.

Written as DNA, the CDR3 is TGCAGCGTTGAAGCCCGAACGGACGGCGGGGGAGAGACCCAGTACTTC. Translating it yields CSVEARTDGGGETQYF. This chain links TRBV29-1 with TRBJ2-5; 7 bases are shared with TRBD2. Losses at the gene ends were 1 base for V and 4 bases for J; bases not matched to a gene: 12. The CDR3 totals 16 residues. The germline V gene has CDR1 SQVTM and CDR2 ANQGSEA.

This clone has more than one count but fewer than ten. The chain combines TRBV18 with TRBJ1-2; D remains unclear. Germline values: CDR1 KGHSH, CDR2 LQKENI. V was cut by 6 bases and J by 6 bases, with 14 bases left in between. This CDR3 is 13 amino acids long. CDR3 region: CASSPGRENGYTF. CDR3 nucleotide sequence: TGTGCCAGCTCCCCCGGGAGGGAGAATGGCTACACCTTC.

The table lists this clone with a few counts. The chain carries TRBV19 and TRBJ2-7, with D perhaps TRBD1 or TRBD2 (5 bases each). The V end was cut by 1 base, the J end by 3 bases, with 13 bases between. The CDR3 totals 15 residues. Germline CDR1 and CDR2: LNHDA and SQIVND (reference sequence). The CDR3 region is CASSIGREKHYEQYF. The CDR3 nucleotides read TGTGCCAGTAGTATAGGCAGGGAGAAACACTACGAGCAGTACTTC.

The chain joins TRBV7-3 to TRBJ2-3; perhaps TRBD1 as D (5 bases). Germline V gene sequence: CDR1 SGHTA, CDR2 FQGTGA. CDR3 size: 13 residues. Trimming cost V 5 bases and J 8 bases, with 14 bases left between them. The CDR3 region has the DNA TGTGCCAGCAGCCAAGGGGCCCTGGGTACGCAGTATTTT. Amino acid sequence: CASSQGALGTQYF.

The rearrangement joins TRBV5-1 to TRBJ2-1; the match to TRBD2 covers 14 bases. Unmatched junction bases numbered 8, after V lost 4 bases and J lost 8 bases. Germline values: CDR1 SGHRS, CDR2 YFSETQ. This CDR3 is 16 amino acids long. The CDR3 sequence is CASSPGLAGGRDEQFF. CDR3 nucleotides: TGCGCCAGCAGCCCTGGACTAGCGGGGGGCCGCGATGAGCAGTTCTTC.

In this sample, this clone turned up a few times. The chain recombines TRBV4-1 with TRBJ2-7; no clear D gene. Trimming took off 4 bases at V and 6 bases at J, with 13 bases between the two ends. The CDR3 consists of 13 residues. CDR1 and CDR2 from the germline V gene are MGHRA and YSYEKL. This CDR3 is CASSLLQFSEQYF. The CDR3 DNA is TGCGCCAGCAGCCTTCTCCAGTTCAGCGAGCAGTACTTC.

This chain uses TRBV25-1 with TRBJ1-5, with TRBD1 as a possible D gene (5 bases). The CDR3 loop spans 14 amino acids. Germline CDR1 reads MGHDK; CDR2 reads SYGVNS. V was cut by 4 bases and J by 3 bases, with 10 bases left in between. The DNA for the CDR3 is TGTGCCAGCAGTGCCCAGGGCCCCAATCAGCCCCAGCATTTT. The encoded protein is CASSAQGPNQPQHF.

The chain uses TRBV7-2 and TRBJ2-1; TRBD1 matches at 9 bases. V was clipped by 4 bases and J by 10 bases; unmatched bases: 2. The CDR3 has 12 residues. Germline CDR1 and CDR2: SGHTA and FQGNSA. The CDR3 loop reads CASSYGTGEQFF. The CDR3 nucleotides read TGTGCCAGCAGCTACGGGACAGGGGAGCAGTTCTTC. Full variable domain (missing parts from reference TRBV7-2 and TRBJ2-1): GAGVSQSPSNKVTEKGKDVELRCDPISGHTALYWYRQSLGQGLEFLIYFQGNSAPDKSGLPSDRFSAERTGGSVSTLTIQRTQQEDSAVYLCASSYGTGEQFFGPGTRLTVL.

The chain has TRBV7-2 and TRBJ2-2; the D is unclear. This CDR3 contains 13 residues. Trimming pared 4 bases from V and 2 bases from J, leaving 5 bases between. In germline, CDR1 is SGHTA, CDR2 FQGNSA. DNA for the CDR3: TGTGCCAGCAGCTCGGCTAACACCGGGGAGCTGTTTTTT. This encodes CASSSANTGELFF.

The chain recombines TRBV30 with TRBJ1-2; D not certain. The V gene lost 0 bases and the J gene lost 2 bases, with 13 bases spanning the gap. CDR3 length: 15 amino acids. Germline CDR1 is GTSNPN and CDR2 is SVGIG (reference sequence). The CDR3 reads CAWSVLRRLNYGYTF. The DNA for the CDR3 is TGTGCCTGGAGTGTGCTACGGAGGCTCAACTATGGCTACACCTTC.

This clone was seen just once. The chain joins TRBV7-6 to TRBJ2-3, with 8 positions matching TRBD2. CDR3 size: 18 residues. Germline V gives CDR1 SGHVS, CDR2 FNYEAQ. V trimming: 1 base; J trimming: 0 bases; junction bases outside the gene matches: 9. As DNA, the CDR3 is TGTGCCAGCAGCTTAGGAAGAGCGGGGGCCCTTAGCACAGATACGCAGTATTTT. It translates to CASSLGRAGALSTDTQYF.

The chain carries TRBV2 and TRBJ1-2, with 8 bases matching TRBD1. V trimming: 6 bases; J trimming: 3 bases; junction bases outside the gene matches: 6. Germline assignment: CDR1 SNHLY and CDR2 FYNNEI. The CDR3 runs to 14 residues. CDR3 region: CASSPGGPDYGYTF. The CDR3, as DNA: TGTGCCAGCAGCCCAGGGGGCCCGGACTATGGCTACACCTTC.